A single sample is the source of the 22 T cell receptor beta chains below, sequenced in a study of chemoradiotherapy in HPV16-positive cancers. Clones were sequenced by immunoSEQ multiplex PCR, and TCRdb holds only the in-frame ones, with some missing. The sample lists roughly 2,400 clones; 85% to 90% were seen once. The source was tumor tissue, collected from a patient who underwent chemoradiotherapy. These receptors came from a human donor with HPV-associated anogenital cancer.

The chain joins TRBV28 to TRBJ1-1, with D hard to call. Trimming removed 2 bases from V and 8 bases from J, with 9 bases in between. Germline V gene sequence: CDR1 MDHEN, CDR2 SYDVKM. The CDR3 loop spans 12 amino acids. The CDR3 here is CASSLARYEAFF. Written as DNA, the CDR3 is TGTGCCAGCAGTTTAGCACGGTACGAAGCTTTCTTT.

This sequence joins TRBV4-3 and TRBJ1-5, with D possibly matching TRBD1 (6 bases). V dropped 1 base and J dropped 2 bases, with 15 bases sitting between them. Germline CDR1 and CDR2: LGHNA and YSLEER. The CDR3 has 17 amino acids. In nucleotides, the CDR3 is TGCGCCAGCAGCCAAGGGTGGGTCAGGGGAGGCAATCAGCCCCAGCATTTT. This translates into CASSQGWVRGGNQPQHF.

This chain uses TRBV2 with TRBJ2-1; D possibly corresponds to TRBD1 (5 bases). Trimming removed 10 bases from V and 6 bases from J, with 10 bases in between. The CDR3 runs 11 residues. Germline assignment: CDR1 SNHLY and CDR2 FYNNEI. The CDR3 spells CAITDSNEQFF. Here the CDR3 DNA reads TGTGCCATTACCGACAGCAATGAGCAGTTCTTC. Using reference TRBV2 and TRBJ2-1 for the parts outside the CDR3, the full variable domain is EPEVTQTPSHQVTQMGQEVILRCVPISNHLYFYWYRQILGQKVEFLVSFYNNEISEKSEIFDDQFSVERPDGSNFTLKIRSTKLEDSAMYFCAITDSNEQFFGPGTRLTVL.

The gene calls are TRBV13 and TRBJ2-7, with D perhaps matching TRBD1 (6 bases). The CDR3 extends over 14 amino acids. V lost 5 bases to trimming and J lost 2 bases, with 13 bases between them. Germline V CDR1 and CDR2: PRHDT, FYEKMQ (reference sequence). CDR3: CASSPNDRPYEQYF. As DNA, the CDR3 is TGTGCCAGCAGCCCCAATGACAGGCCCTACGAGCAGTACTTC.

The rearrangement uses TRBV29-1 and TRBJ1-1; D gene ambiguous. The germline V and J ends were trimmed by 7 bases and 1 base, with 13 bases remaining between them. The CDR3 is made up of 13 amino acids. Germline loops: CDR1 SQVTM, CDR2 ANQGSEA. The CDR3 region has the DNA TGCAGCGCACAACCCGACGGGAACACTGAAGCTTTCTTT. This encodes CSAQPDGNTEAFF.

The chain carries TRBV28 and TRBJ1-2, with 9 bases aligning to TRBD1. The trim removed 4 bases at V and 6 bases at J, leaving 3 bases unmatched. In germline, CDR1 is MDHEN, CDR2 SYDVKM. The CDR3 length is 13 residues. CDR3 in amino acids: CASSWTGDNGYTF. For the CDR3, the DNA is TGTGCCAGCAGTTGGACAGGGGATAATGGCTACACCTTC.

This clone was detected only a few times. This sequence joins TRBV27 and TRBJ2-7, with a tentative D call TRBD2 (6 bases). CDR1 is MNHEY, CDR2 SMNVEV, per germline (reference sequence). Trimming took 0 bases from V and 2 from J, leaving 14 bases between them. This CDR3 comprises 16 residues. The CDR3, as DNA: TGTGCCAGCAGTTTATCTAAGGAGGGGATACCCTACGAGCAGTACTTC. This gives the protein CASSLSKEGIPYEQYF.

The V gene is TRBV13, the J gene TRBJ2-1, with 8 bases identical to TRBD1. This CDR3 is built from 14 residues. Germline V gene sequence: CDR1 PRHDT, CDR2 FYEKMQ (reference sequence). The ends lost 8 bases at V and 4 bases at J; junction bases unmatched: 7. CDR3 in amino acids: CASGQGRRYNEQFF. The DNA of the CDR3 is TGTGCCAGCGGACAGGGACGTCGTTACAATGAGCAGTTCTTC.

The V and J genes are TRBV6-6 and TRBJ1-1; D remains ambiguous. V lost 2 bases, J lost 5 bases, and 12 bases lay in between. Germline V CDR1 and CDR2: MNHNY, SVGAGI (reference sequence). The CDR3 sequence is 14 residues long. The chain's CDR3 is CASSYRVGGTEAFF. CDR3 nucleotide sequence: TGTGCCAGCAGTTACAGGGTCGGTGGAACTGAAGCTTTCTTT.

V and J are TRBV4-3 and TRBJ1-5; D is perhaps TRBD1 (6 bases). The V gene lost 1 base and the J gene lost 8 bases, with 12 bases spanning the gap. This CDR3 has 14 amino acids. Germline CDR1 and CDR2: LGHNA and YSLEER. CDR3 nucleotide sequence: TGCGCCAGCAGCCAAGGGTGGACAGCCAAGCCCCAGCATTTT. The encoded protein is CASSQGWTAKPQHF.

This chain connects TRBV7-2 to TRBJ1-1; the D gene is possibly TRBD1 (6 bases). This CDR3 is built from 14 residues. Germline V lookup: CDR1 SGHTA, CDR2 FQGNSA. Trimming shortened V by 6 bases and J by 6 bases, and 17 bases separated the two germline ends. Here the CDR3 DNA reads TGTGCCAGCAGTCGGGCCCCCTCAGGGGCTGAAGCTTTCTTT. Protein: CASSRAPSGAEAFF.

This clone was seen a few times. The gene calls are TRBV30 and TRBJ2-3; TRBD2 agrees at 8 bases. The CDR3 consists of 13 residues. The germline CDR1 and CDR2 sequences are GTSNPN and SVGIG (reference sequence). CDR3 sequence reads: CLGTRQVSDTQYF. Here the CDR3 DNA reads TGTTTGGGGACTAGACAGGTCTCAGATACGCAGTATTTT.

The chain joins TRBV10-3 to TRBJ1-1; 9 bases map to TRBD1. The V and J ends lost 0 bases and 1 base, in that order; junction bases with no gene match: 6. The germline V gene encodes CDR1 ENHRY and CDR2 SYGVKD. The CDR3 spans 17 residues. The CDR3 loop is CAISESRDRAWNTEAFF. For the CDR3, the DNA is TGTGCCATCAGTGAGTCGAGGGACAGGGCTTGGAACACTGAAGCTTTCTTT.

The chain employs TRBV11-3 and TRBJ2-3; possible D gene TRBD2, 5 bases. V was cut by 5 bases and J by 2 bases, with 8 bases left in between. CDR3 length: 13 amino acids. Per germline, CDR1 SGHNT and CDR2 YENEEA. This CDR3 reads CASSPGVTDTQYF. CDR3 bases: TGTGCCAGCAGCCCCGGGGTCACAGATACGCAGTATTTT.

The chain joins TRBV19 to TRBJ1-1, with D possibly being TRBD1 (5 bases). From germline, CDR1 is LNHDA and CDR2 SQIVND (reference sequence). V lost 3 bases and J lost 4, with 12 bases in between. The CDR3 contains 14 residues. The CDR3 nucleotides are TGTGCCAGTAGTATGATGAGTGGGGGCACTGAAGCTTTCTTT. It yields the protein CASSMMSGGTEAFF.

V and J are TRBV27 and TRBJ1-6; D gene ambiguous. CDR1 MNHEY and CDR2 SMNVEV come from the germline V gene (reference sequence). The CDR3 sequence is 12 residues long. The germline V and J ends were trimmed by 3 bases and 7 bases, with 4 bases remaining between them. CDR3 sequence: CASSFWNSPLHF. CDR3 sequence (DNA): TGTGCCAGCAGTTTCTGGAATTCACCCCTCCACTTT.

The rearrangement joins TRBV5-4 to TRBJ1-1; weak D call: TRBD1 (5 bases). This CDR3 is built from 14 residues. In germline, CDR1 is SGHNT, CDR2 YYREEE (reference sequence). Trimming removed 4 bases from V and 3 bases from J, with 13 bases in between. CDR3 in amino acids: CASSPPGGDTEAFF. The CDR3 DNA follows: TGTGCCAGCAGCCCGCCGGGGGGAGACACTGAAGCTTTCTTT.

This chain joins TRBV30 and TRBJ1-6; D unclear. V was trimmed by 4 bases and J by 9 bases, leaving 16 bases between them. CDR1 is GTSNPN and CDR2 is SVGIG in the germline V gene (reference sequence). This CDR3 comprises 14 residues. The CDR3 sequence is CAWTVGQRSSPLHF. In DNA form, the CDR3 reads TGTGCCTGGACGGTAGGCCAAAGGAGTTCACCCCTCCACTTT. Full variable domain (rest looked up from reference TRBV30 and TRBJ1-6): SQTIHQWPATLVQPVGSPLSLECTVEGTSNPNLYWYRQAAGRGLQLLFYSVGIGQISSEVPQNLSASRPQDRQFILSSKKLLLSDSGFYLCAWTVGQRSSPLHFGNGTRLTVT.

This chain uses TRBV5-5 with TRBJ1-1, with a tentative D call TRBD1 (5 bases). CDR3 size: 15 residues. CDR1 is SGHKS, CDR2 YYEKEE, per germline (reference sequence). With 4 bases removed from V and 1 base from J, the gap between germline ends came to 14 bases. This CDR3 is CASSPFPGPNTEAFF. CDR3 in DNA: TGTGCCAGCAGCCCCTTCCCGGGACCGAACACTGAAGCTTTCTTT.

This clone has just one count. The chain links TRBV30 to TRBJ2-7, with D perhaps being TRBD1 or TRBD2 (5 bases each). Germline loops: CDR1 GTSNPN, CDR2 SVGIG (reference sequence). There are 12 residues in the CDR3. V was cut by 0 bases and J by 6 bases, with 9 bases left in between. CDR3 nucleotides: TGTGCCTGGAGTGTCGGGGCAGTCGAGCAGTACTTC. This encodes CAWSVGAVEQYF.

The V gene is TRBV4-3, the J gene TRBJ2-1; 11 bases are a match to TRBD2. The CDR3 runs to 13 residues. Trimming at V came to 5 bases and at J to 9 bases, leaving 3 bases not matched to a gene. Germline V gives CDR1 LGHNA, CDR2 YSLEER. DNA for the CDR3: TGCGCCAGCAGCTGGGGACTAGCGGCTGAGCAGTTCTTC. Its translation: CASSWGLAAEQFF.

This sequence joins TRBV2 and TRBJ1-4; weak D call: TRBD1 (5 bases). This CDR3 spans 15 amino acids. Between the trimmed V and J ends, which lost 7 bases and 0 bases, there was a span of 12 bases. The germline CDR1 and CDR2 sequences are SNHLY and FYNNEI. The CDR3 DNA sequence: TGTGCCAGCACACAGGATTACGCAACTAATGAAAAACTGTTTTTT. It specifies CASTQDYATNEKLFF.